A single sample gave rise to the 3 T cell receptor beta chains below, sequenced in a study of blood T cell repertoires in COVID-19. TCRdb keeps only in-frame clones here, not all; method: immunoSEQ multiplex PCR. Of about 160,000 clones in the sample, approximately 87% are singletons; the top ten hold 3.5% to 4%. The material sequenced was peripheral blood. These receptors were collected from a woman aged 65 to 85 with acute or convalescent COVID-19.

This sequence joins TRBV27 and TRBJ2-1; 14 nucleotides agree with TRBD2. After removal of 5 bases from V and 8 bases from J, the junction contained 5 bases not matched to a gene. The CDR3 covers 15 residues. The germline V gene has CDR1 MNHEY and CDR2 SMNVEV (reference sequence). CDR3 bases: TGTGCCAGCAGTACAGGGACTAGCGGGAGTGATGAGCAGTTCTTC. Its protein is CASSTGTSGSDEQFF.

This rearrangement joins TRBV6-5 to TRBJ1-5; no reliable D call. CDR3 length: 13 amino acids. Germline CDR1 and CDR2: MNHEY and SVGAGI. V lost 5 bases and J lost 3, with 8 bases in between. CDR3 sequence (DNA): TGTGCCAGCAGTCCAACTCACAATCAGCCCCAGCATTTT. Translated, it gives CASSPTHNQPQHF.

This rearrangement joins TRBV6-5 to TRBJ2-1, with D possibly matching TRBD2 (5 bases). V lost 2 bases and J lost 2, with 10 bases in between. The CDR3 is 15 residues long. Germline loops: CDR1 MNHEY, CDR2 SVGAGI. CDR3 DNA sequence: TGTGCCAGCAGTTACCGGGAAAGAACCTACAATGAGCAGTTCTTC. This gives the protein CASSYRERTYNEQFF.